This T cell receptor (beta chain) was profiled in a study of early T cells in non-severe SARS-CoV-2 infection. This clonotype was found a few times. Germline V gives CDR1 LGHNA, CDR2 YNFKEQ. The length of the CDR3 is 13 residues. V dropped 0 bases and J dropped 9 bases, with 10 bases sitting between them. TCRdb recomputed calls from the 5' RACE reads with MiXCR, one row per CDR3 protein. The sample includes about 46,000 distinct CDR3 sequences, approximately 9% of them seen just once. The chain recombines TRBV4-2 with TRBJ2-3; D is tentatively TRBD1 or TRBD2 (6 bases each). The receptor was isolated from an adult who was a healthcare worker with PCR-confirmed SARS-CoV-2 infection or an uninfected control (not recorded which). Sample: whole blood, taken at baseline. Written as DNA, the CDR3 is TGTGCCAGCAGCCAAGACTTCGGGGGCACGCAGTATTTT. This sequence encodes CASSQDFGGTQYF.